The T cell receptor (beta chain) described here comes from a study of OX40 agonist ivuxolimab in advanced cancers. About the research overall: The group had a mean age of roughly 65 years, ranged from 23 to 79, and was 80% to 85% male. Study findings and constraints: CD4+ and CD8+ blood T cells expanded clonally by week 6 at 0.1 to 3.0 mg/kg.

A note on this clone: As yet, its antigen is unknown.

Only in-frame clones appear in the TCRdb table, and some are missing; sequencing was by immunoSEQ multiplex PCR. Of roughly 45,000 clones listed, roughly 85% are singletons. V gave up 2 bases and J gave up 5 bases, with 9 bases separating them. The CDR3 loop spans 13 amino acids. CDR1 and CDR2 from the germline V gene are MNHEY and SMNVEV (reference sequence). The receptor's source is an adult with an advanced solid tumor such as melanoma, head and neck, liver or kidney cancer. The chain links TRBV27 to TRBJ2-5, with D possibly matching TRBD2 (5 bases). The source was CD4+ or CD8+ T cells sorted from blood, collected in a trial of the OX40 agonist ivuxolimab. This CDR3 reads CASSLRRSETQYF. The CDR3 region has the DNA TGTGCCAGCAGTTTAAGGAGGTCGGAGACCCAGTACTTC.